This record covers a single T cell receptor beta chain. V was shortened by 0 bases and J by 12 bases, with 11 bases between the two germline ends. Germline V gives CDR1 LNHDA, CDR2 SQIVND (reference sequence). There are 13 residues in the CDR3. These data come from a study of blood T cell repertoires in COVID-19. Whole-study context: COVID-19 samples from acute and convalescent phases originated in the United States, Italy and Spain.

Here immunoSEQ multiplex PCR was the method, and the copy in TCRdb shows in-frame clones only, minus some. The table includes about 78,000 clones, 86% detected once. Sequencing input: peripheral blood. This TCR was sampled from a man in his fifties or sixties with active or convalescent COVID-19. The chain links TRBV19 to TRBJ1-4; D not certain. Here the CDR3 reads CASSIDSGLELFF. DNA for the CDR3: TGTGCCAGTAGTATAGATTCGGGTTTAGAACTGTTTTTT.